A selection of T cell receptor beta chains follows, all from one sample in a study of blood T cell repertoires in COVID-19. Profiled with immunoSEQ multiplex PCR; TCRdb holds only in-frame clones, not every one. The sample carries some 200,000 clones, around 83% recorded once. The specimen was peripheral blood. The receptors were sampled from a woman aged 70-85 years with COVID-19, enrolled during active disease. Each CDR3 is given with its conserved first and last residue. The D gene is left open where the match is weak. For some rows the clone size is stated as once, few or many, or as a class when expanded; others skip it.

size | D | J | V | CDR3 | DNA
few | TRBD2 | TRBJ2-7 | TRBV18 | CASSPRTSEYEQYF | TGTGCCAGCTCACCACGGACTAGCGAATACGAGCAGTACTTC
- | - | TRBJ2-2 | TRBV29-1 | CSVGSGNTGELFF | TGCAGCGTTGGGTCGGGGAACACCGGGGAGCTGTTTTTT
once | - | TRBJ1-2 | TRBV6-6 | CASRTRHLDGYTF | TGTGCCAGCAGGACCAGACACCTCGATGGCTACACCTTC
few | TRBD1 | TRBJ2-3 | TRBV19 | CASSGQGTDTQYF | TGTGCCAGTAGTGGACAGGGGACAGATACGCAGTATTTT
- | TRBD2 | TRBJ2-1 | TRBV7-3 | CASSPLLAGGNEQFF | TGTGCCAGCAGCCCGCTGTTGGCGGGAGGCAATGAGCAGTTCTTC
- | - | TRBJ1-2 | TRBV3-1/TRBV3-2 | CASSQDLGGHSSRGYTF | TGTGCCAGCAGCCAAGATCTTGGGGGACACTCCTCTCGCGGCTACACCTTC
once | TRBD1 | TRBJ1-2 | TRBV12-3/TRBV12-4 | CASSPKTGGGYTF | TGTGCCAGCAGTCCCAAGACAGGGGGCGGCTACACCTTC
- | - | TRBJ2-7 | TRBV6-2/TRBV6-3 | CASSTRDLYEQYF | TGTGCCAGCAGTACCCGGGATTTGTACGAGCAGTACTTC
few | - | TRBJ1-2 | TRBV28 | CASNGQGSFNYGYTF | TGTGCCAGCAATGGGCAGGGATCGTTTAACTATGGCTACACCTTC
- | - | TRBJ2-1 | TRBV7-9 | CASSLVGSPLNEQFF | TGTGCCAGCAGCTTAGTCGGGAGTCCTCTCAATGAGCAGTTCTTC
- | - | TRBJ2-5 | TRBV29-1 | CSVRTGSETQYF | TGCAGCGTTCGAACGGGATCAGAGACCCAGTACTTC
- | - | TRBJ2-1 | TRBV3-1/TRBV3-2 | CASSPRASGLYNEQFF | TGTGCCAGCAGCCCCCGAGCAAGCGGGTTATACAATGAGCAGTTCTTC
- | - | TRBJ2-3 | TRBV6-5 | CAVTSADTQYF | TGTGCCGTCACGTCGGCAGATACGCAGTATTTT
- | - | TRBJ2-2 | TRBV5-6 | CASSKTGRGNTGELFF | TGTGCCAGCAGCAAAACAGGGAGGGGAAACACCGGGGAGCTGTTTTTT
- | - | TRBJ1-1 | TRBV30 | CARAGMNTEAFF | TGTGCGCGGGCGGGTATGAACACTGAAGCTTTCTTT
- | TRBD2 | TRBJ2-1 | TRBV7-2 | CASSSGQLAGGGNEQFF | TGTGCCAGCAGCTCGGGGCAACTAGCGGGAGGGGGGAATGAGCAGTTCTTC
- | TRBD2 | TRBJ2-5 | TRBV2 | CASSSGQETQYF | TGTGCCAGCTCTAGCGGGCAAGAGACCCAGTACTTC
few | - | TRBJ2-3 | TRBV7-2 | CASSFTRDTDTQYF | TGTGCCAGCAGCTTTACGCGGGACACAGATACGCAGTATTTT
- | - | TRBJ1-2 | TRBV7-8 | CASSSKGQVAGYGYTF | TGTGCCAGCAGCTCGAAGGGGCAGGTAGCGGGCTATGGCTACACCTTC
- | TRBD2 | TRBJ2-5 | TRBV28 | CASSLWTSGRGQETQYF | TGTGCCAGCAGTTTGTGGACTAGCGGGAGGGGCCAAGAGACCCAGTACTTC
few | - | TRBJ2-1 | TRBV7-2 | CASSFEGVVNEQFF | TGTGCCAGCAGCTTCGAGGGAGTTGTTAATGAGCAGTTCTTC
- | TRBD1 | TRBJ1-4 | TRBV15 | CATSGRQGADEKLFF | TGTGCCACCAGCGGGAGACAGGGGGCCGACGAAAAACTGTTTTTT
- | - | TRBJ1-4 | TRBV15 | CATSRDRGGVGKLFF | TGTGCCACCAGCAGAGATCGGGGAGGGGTGGGAAAACTGTTTTTT
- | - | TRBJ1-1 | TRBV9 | CASSPRAGFDTEAFF | TGTGCCAGCAGCCCGCGTGCAGGGTTTGACACTGAAGCTTTCTTT
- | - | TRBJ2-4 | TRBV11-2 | CASSLGGGLVDIQYF | TGTGCCAGCAGCTTAGGGGGGGGGCTGGTGGACATTCAGTACTTC
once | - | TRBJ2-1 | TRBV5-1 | CASMTRQPGYNEQFF | TGCGCCAGCATGACGCGCCAGCCGGGATACAATGAGCAGTTCTTC
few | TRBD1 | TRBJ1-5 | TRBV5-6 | CASSFSGGHYNQPQHF | TGTGCCAGCAGCTTCTCAGGGGGACACTATAATCAGCCCCAGCATTTT
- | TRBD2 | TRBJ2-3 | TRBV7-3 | CASSLGRLAGSDTQYF | TGTGCCAGCAGCTTGGGTCGACTAGCGGGCTCAGATACGCAGTATTTT
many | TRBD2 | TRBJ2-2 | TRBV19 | CASRLLATNTGELFF | TGTGCCAGTAGGCTACTAGCGACGAACACCGGGGAGCTGTTTTTT
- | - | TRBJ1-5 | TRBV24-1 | CATSPGTKFHQPQHF | TGTGCCACCAGTCCCGGGACAAAATTCCATCAGCCCCAGCATTTT
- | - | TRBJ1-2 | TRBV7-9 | CASSTRLGDYGYTF | TGTGCCAGCAGCACAAGACTAGGGGACTATGGCTACACCTTC
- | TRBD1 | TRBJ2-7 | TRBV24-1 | CATSDPRTGVSEQYF | TGTGCCACCAGTGATCCCAGGACAGGGGTAAGCGAGCAGTACTTC
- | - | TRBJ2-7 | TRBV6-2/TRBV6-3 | CASSYGGLSSYEQYF | TGTGCCAGCAGTTACGGGGGCCTGAGCTCCTACGAGCAGTACTTC
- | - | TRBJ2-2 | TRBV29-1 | CSVDGHAPGELFF | TGCAGCGTTGATGGGCACGCGCCCGGGGAGCTGTTTTTT